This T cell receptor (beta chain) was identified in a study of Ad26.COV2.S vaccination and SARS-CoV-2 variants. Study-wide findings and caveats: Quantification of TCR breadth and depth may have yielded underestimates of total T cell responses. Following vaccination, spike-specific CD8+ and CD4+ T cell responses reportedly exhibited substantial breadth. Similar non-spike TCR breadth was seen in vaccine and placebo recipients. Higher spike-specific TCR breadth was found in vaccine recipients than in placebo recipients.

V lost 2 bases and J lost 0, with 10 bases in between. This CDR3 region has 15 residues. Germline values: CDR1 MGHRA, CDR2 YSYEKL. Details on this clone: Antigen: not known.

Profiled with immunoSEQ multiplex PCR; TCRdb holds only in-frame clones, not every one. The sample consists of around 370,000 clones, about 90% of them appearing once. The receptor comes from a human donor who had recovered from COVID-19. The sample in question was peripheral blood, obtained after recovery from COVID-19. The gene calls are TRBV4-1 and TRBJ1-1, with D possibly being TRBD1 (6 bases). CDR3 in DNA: TGCGCCAGCAGCCAACATCGGACAGTGAACACTGAAGCTTTCTTT. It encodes CASSQHRTVNTEAFF.